Listed below are T cell receptor beta chains from one sample, sequenced in a study of shared clonotypes between healthy human individuals. Measured with immunoSEQ multiplex PCR; TCRdb has only the in-frame clones, and not every one. The sample holds about 490,000 clones; 75% to 85% are singletons and the top ten take over 10%. The specimen sequenced was PBMCs. Receptor source: a woman in her 40s in good health. Some clones in this sample may be carry-over from other donors' samples. The CDR3 runs from the conserved cysteine through the conserved F or W. The D gene is left open where the match is weak. Size values are once, few and many counts, or a class for expanded clones, and some rows have none.

TRBD1,TRBJ1-1,TRBV19,NA,15,TGTGCCAGTAGTATACCCTCAGGGACAGCCCATGAAGCTTTCTTT,CASSIPSGTAHEAFF
TRBD1,TRBJ2-7,TRBV7-3,NA,14,TGTGCCAGCAGCCCCGGGACAGCGCCCTACGAGCAGTACTTC,CASSPGTAPYEQYF
NA,TRBJ2-2,TRBV9,NA,13,TGTGCCAGCAGCGCCGCTTTCACCGGGGAGCTGTTTTTT,CASSAAFTGELFF
NA,TRBJ1-1,TRBV27,NA,14,TGTGCCAGCAATTCCCCGGCCAGGGGCACTGAAGCTTTCTTT,CASNSPARGTEAFF
NA,TRBJ2-1,TRBV29-1,NA,14,TGCAGCGTTGTTGGCAGCCTCTCCTACAATGAGCAGTTCTTC,CSVVGSLSYNEQFF
NA,TRBJ1-1,TRBV29-1,once,13,TGCAGTGTTGAGTGGAAACTGAACACTGAAGCTTTCTTT,CSVEWKLNTEAFF
TRBD1,TRBJ1-4,TRBV28,NA,15,TGTGCCAGCAGTTTACCGGGACAGGGTAATGAAAAACTGTTTTTT,CASSLPGQGNEKLFF
NA,TRBJ2-7,TRBV4-3,once,17,TGCGCCAGCAGCCAGGCCATCTCTAGACAGACCCCCTACGAGCAGTACTTC,CASSQAISRQTPYEQYF
TRBD1,TRBJ1-2,TRBV6-4,few,14,TGTGCCAGCAGTGCGGCAGGGGGTTCCTATGGCTACACCTTC,CASSAAGGSYGYTF
NA,TRBJ1-2,TRBV2,NA,15,TGTGCCAGCAGCATGGACCGGGGTACAGTGTGGGGCTACACCTTC,CASSMDRGTVWGYTF
NA,TRBJ2-1,TRBV4-3,NA,14,TGCGCCAGCAGCCAAGATCGGCGGGGCCATGAGCAGTTCTTC,CASSQDRRGHEQFF
NA,TRBJ1-5,TRBV7-9,NA,15,TGTGCCAGCAGCTTAGCTATTGGGACAAATCAGCCCCAGCATTTT,CASSLAIGTNQPQHF
TRBD2,TRBJ2-7,TRBV9,NA,13,TGTGCCAGCAGCGTGGGGGGGAACTACGAGCAGTACTTC,CASSVGGNYEQYF
TRBD2,TRBJ2-1,TRBV2,NA,14,TGTGCCAGCAGCGTACTAGCGGGAGCAGATGAGCAGTTCTTC,CASSVLAGADEQFF
TRBD1,TRBJ1-3,TRBV7-2,NA,16,TGTGCCAGCAGCGAAACCGGGACAGGGTCCGGAAACACCATATATTTT,CASSETGTGSGNTIYF
NA,TRBJ2-1,TRBV28,NA,13,TGTGCCAGCAGCGGCGGGGCCCGAGGTGAGCAGTTCTTC,CASSGGARGEQFF
NA,TRBJ1-1,TRBV9,NA,13,TGTGCCAGCAGCTACAGGATGAACACTGAAGCTTTCTTT,CASSYRMNTEAFF
NA,TRBJ2-7,TRBV29-1,once,13,TGCAGCGTTGGTAACAGGGCCTCCTACGAGCAGTACTTC,CSVGNRASYEQYF
TRBD1,TRBJ2-7,TRBV18,NA,13,TGTGCCAGCTCAGCCGGGACAGGCTACGAGCAGTACTTC,CASSAGTGYEQYF
NA,TRBJ1-1,TRBV7-9,once,17,TGTGCCAGCCAGCCCAGAGACGCTCCCCTTATGAACACTGAAGCTTTCTTT,CASQPRDAPLMNTEAFF
NA,TRBJ1-2,TRBV30,once,19,TGTGCCTGGGGGACCGAACATGTACTCCAGGGACAAAGTGACTATGGCTACACCTTC,CAWGTEHVLQGQSDYGYTF
NA,TRBJ2-3,TRBV19,NA,12,TGTGCCAGTAGTGTGGGATCAGATACGCAGTATTTT,CASSVGSDTQYF
NA,TRBJ2-2,TRBV6-1,NA,13,TGTGCCAGCAGTGAAGCAGATACCGGGGAGCTGTTTTTT,CASSEADTGELFF
NA,TRBJ1-6,TRBV4-3,NA,15,TGCGCCAGCAGCCAAGAATGGTCCTATAATTCACCCCTCCACTTT,CASSQEWSYNSPLHF
TRBD1,TRBJ1-5,TRBV6-4,many,14,TGTGCCAGCAGCCCGACAGGGAGCAATCAGCCCCAGCATTTT,CASSPTGSNQPQHF
TRBD2,TRBJ2-1,TRBV6-4,NA,15,TGTGCCAGCAGTGAGAGGCTAGCGGGAGACAATGAGCAGTTCTTC,CASSERLAGDNEQFF
TRBD1,TRBJ2-1,TRBV29-1,NA,16,TGCAGCGTTGAAACTGGGCAGGGGGTAACTTACAATGAGCAGTTCTTC,CSVETGQGVTYNEQFF
TRBD2,TRBJ2-5,TRBV11-2,NA,15,TGTGCCAGCAGCTTAGATGGCGGGGGGCGAGAGACCCAGTACTTC,CASSLDGGGRETQYF
NA,TRBJ2-7,TRBV10-3,NA,13,TGTGCCATCAGTGAGCAATTAGAAGCCGAGCAGTACTTC,CAISEQLEAEQYF
NA,TRBJ2-1,TRBV18,NA,13,TGTGCCAGCTCACCATTGGTCAACAGTGAGCAGTTCTTC,CASSPLVNSEQFF
NA,TRBJ2-3,TRBV9,NA,12,TGTGCCAGCAGCGTGAGCACAGATACGCAGTATTTT,CASSVSTDTQYF
TRBD2,TRBJ2-3,TRBV18,NA,14,TGTGCCAGCTCACCTCTAGCGGGAGAAGATACGCAGTATTTT,CASSPLAGEDTQYF
NA,TRBJ1-5,TRBV15,NA,16,TGTGCCACCAGCAGAGATCACGGAGGGTACAATCAGCCCCAGCATTTT,CATSRDHGGYNQPQHF
TRBD1,TRBJ1-1,TRBV9,NA,15,TGTGCCAGCAGTCCTCTACAGGGGACGAACACTGAAGCTTTCTTT,CASSPLQGTNTEAFF
NA,TRBJ2-3,TRBV10-1,NA,13,TGCGCCAGCAGTGAGTCTGGGACAGATACGCAGTATTTT,CASSESGTDTQYF
NA,TRBJ1-2,TRBV25-1,NA,11,TGTGCCAGCAGTGAAACTTCTGGCTACACCTTC,CASSETSGYTF
TRBD2,TRBJ2-7,TRBV7-3,NA,16,TGTGCCAGCAGCTTAGATGGGACTAGCGGGTCCTACGAGCAGTACTTC,CASSLDGTSGSYEQYF
NA,TRBJ1-4,TRBV18,NA,14,TGTGCCAGCTCACCACAGTACCGGGATGAAAAACTGTTTTTT,CASSPQYRDEKLFF
NA,TRBJ2-1,TRBV28,NA,14,TGTGCCAGCACCCCCCCGTACCAGTACAATGAGCAGTTCTTC,CASTPPYQYNEQFF
NA,TRBJ1-1,TRBV5-1,NA,15,TGCGCCAGCAGCTTGGTTCGTCAGGGTAACACTGAAGCTTTCTTT,CASSLVRQGNTEAFF
TRBD1,TRBJ1-4,TRBV5-6,few,15,TGTGCCAGCAGCCCGCCCGAGACAGGGAATGAAAAACTGTTTTTT,CASSPPETGNEKLFF